The 28 T cell receptor beta chains below were found in one sample sequenced in a study of cytomegalovirus exposure and HLA in healthy donors. The PCR had 60 Vbeta and 13 Jbeta primers. Sequencing used immunoSEQ multiplex PCR; TCRdb keeps in-frame clones, though not all of them. Here the sample spans approximately 130,000 clones, about three quarters being singletons. Input material: PBMCs. The receptors here all came from a man aged 25-45 years in good health and CMV-seronegative.

J is TRBJ2-7 and V is TRBV12-5; 7 nucleotides line up with TRBD1. V trimming: 3 bases; J trimming: 0 bases; junction bases outside the gene matches: 8. CDR1 and CDR2 (germline): LGHNT, FRNRAP. The CDR3 is 16 amino acids. The chain's CDR3 is CASGLFTGAFSYEQYF. The CDR3 coding sequence is TGTGCTAGTGGTTTATTCACAGGGGCGTTCTCCTACGAGCAGTACTTC.

This sequence joins TRBV30 and TRBJ1-1; 7 bases map to TRBD1. The CDR3 runs to 12 residues. Germline V gene data show CDR1 as GTSNPN and CDR2 as SVGIG (reference sequence). The J segment lost 1 base and the V segment lost 5 bases, leaving 1 base of the junction unmatched. CDR3 DNA: TGTGCCTGGGGACAGGCGAACACTGAAGCTTTCTTT. Amino acid sequence: CAWGQANTEAFF.

The rearrangement links TRBV29-1 to TRBJ1-4; 7 positions match TRBD1. Germline loops: CDR1 SQVTM, CDR2 ANQGSEA. This CDR3 is built from 18 residues. J was trimmed by 0 bases and V by 2 bases; bases with no gene match: 12. As DNA, the CDR3 is TGCAGCGTTGAAATGGCGGACAGGAGGGGGACAACTAATGAAAAACTGTTTTTT. This translates into CSVEMADRRGTTNEKLFF. The entire variable domain, with the rest obtained from reference TRBV29-1 and TRBJ1-4, is as follows: SAVISQKPSRDICQRGTSLTIQCQVDSQVTMMFWYRQQPGQSLTLIATANQGSEATYESGFVIDKFPISRPNLTFSTLTVSNMSPEDSSIYLCSVEMADRRGTTNEKLFFGSGTQLSVL.

This sequence joins TRBV4-1 and TRBJ1-6, with D maybe TRBD1 (5 bases). V was shortened by 4 bases and J by 7 bases, with 23 bases between the two germline ends. CDR3 length equals 18 residues. Germline lookup yields CDR1 MGHRA and CDR2 YSYEKL. The CDR3 loop is CASSPLGPGQGSNSPLHF. As DNA, the CDR3 is TGCGCCAGCAGCCCGCTCGGCCCAGGGCAGGGTAGCAATTCACCCCTCCACTTT.

CDR3 sequence reads: CASRGTTGVSYEQYF. The CDR3 coding sequence is TGTGCCAGTAGGGGCACGACAGGGGTATCCTACGAGCAGTACTTC. This chain connects TRBV19 to TRBJ2-7; TRBD1 matches 8 bases. Germline CDR1 and CDR2: LNHDA and SQIVND (reference sequence). This CDR3 is built from 15 residues. The trim removed 6 bases at V and 1 base at J, leaving 8 bases unmatched.

The chain joins TRBV7-6 to TRBJ2-3, with a possible D match to TRBD2 (6 bases). The CDR3 has 17 amino acids. CDR1 is SGHVS and CDR2 is FNYEAQ in the germline V gene. Trimming took off 5 bases at V and 0 bases at J, with 18 bases between the two ends. CDR3 region: CASSQTLAVPSTDTQYF. CDR3 DNA: TGTGCCAGCAGCCAAACTTTAGCGGTTCCTAGCACAGATACGCAGTATTTT. Based on the CDR3 plus reference TRBV7-6 and TRBJ2-3, the full variable domain is GAGVSQSPRYKVTKRGQDVALRCDPISGHVSLYWYRQALGQGPEFLTYFNYEAQQDKSGLPNDRFSAERPEGSISTLTIQRTEQRDSAMYRCASSQTLAVPSTDTQYFGPGTRLTVL.

This chain links TRBV11-3 with TRBJ1-1; D remains unclear. This CDR3 region has 13 residues. Per germline, CDR1 SGHNT and CDR2 YENEEA. V dropped 0 bases and J dropped 3 bases, with 5 bases sitting between them. CDR3 in amino acids: CASSLEGDTEAFF. DNA of the CDR3: TGTGCCAGCAGCTTAGAGGGAGACACTGAAGCTTTCTTT. The whole variable domain, remainder taken from reference TRBV11-3 and TRBJ1-1, is EAGVVQSPRYKIIEKKQPVAFWCNPISGHNTLYWYLQNLGQGPELLIRYENEEAVDDSQLPKDRFSAERLKGVDSTLKIQPAELGDSAVYLCASSLEGDTEAFFGQGTRLTVV.

This sequence joins TRBV5-4 and TRBJ2-1; D might be TRBD1 (5 bases). CDR1 is SGHNT, CDR2 YYREEE, per germline (reference sequence). V was trimmed by 3 bases and J by 1 base, leaving 14 bases between them. The CDR3 runs to 16 residues. CDR3: CASSWGAELSYNEQFF. CDR3 bases: TGTGCCAGCAGCTGGGGCGCGGAATTATCCTACAATGAGCAGTTCTTC.

The V call is TRBV2, the J call TRBJ1-3; D is possibly TRBD1 (5 bases). Per germline, CDR1 SNHLY and CDR2 FYNNEI. The CDR3 runs 15 residues. V lost 3 bases and J lost 3, with 12 bases in between. The CDR3 protein is CASSDWQGYGNTIYF. CDR3 DNA: TGTGCCAGCAGTGACTGGCAGGGATATGGAAACACCATATATTTT.

This clone was picked up one time. The chain combines TRBV9 with TRBJ1-1; 7 nucleotides agree with TRBD1. Germline CDR1 and CDR2: SGDLS and YYNGEE. J was trimmed by 2 bases and V by 3 bases; bases with no gene match: 7. The CDR3 extends over 15 amino acids. This chain's CDR3 is CASSATGQRNTEAFF. The CDR3 region has the DNA TGTGCCAGCAGCGCCACGGGACAGCGAAACACTGAAGCTTTCTTT.

V usage is TRBV6-6 and J usage is TRBJ1-1; D remains unclear. V was clipped by 0 bases and J by 6 bases, with 8 bases between them. Per the germline V gene, CDR1 is MNHNY and CDR2 is SVGAGI (reference sequence). CDR3 length: 13 amino acids. The DNA of the CDR3 is TGTGCCAGCAGTTACTCGAAGCCTCCTGAAGCTTTCTTT. It is translated as CASSYSKPPEAFF.

With respect to this clone: Sequence at one end of the junction differs from germline and may be a read error. This chain uses TRBV7-9 with TRBJ2-3, with D hard to call. CDR1 and CDR2 from the germline V gene are SEHNR and FQNEAQ (reference sequence). The CDR3 extends over 12 amino acids. CDR3 amino acids: CSSSFYADTQYF. The CDR3 DNA sequence: TGTTCCAGCAGCTTCTACGCAGATACGCAGTATTTT.

The chain joins TRBV7-8 to TRBJ2-3; 9 bases are a match to TRBD2. This CDR3 is built from 15 residues. The V and J ends lost 2 bases and 1 base, in that order; junction bases with no gene match: 1. CDR1 is SGHVS, CDR2 FQNEAQ, per germline. CDR3: CASSLKRGGTDTQYF. CDR3 DNA: TGTGCCAGCAGCTTAAAGCGGGGGGGCACAGATACGCAGTATTTT. Full variable domain (outside the CDR3, taken from reference TRBV7-8 and TRBJ2-3): GAGVSQSPRYKVAKRGQDVALRCDPISGHVSLFWYQQALGQGPEFLTYFQNEAQLDKSGLPSDRFFAERPEGSVSTLKIQRTQQEDSAVYLCASSLKRGGTDTQYFGPGTRLTVL.

The chain links TRBV27 to TRBJ2-1; TRBD1 matches at 10 bases. Germline V gene data show CDR1 as MNHEY and CDR2 as SMNVEV (reference sequence). The CDR3 sequence is 15 residues long. V trimming: 4 bases; J trimming: 5 bases; junction bases outside the gene matches: 5. The CDR3: CASSSDRGSNNEQFF. CDR3 coding DNA: TGTGCCAGCAGTTCGGACAGGGGGTCCAACAATGAGCAGTTCTTC.

Concerning this clone: Sequence at one end of the junction differs from germline and may be a read error. The chain has TRBV5-8 and TRBJ1-6, with 11 bases matching TRBD1. This CDR3 is built from 19 residues. Germline V gene data show CDR1 as SGHTS and CDR2 as YDEGEE. The CDR3 nucleotides read TGTGCCAGCAGCTTGGTTCGTTGGACAGGGGGCCCTTATAATTCACCCCCCCACTTT. Encoded protein: CASSLVRWTGGPYNSPPHF.

The rearrangement links TRBV5-1 to TRBJ1-1, with D tentatively TRBD1 (6 bases). Deletions cut 4 bases from V and 5 bases from J, with 18 bases between. Germline V gene data show CDR1 as SGHRS and CDR2 as YFSETQ. The CDR3 extends over 15 amino acids. Here the CDR3 reads CASSPPGTRSTEAFF. DNA of the CDR3: TGCGCCAGCAGCCCACCCGGGACAAGGAGTACTGAAGCTTTCTTT. The full variable domain, completed using reference TRBV5-1 and TRBJ1-1, is KAGVTQTPRYLIKTRGQQVTLSCSPISGHRSVSWYQQTPGQGLQFLFEYFSETQRNKGNFPGRFSGRQFSNSRSEMNVSTLELGDSALYLCASSPPGTRSTEAFFGQGTRLTVV.

With respect to this clone: An end of the junction does not agree with germline; a read error may underlie this. The chain employs TRBV6-5 and TRBJ2-7; the D gene is possibly TRBD1 (6 bases). Per germline, CDR1 MNHEY and CDR2 SVGAGI. The CDR3 runs to 14 residues. CDR3 loop: CASSYYTGPYGQYF. The CDR3 DNA sequence: TGTGCCAGCAGTTACTATACAGGGCCCTACGGGCAGTACTTC.

V is TRBV18 and J is TRBJ1-6; no firm D call. The length of the CDR3 is 12 residues. Trimming cost V 2 bases and J 14 bases, with 10 bases left between them. CDR1 and CDR2 (germline): KGHSH, LQKENI. CDR3 loop: CASSPELFTLHF. DNA of the CDR3: TGTGCCAGCTCACCAGAGCTTTTCACCCTCCACTTT.

The CDR3 here is CASSLAGGNNSPLHF. The CDR3 DNA sequence: TGCGCCAGCAGCTTGGCCGGCGGAAATAATTCACCCCTCCACTTT. The chain couples TRBV5-1 to TRBJ1-6; D not resolved. The V gene's germline CDR1 is SGHRS and CDR2 YFSETQ. This CDR3 comprises 15 residues. Trimming removed 0 bases from V and 5 bases from J, with 9 bases in between. Drawing the rest from reference TRBV5-1 and TRBJ1-6, the complete variable domain is KAGVTQTPRYLIKTRGQQVTLSCSPISGHRSVSWYQQTPGQGLQFLFEYFSETQRNKGNFPGRFSGRQFSNSRSEMNVSTLELGDSALYLCASSLAGGNNSPLHFGNGTRLTVT.

V usage is TRBV6-6 and J usage is TRBJ2-2; 10 bases fit TRBD1. Germline V gives CDR1 MNHNY, CDR2 SVGAGI (reference sequence). This CDR3 contains 16 residues. V gave up 4 bases and J gave up 6 bases; unmatched junction bases: 8. DNA for the CDR3: TGTGCCAGCAGTTCCCCGGGCGGGACAGGGGCCGGGGAGCTGTTTTTT. It specifies CASSSPGGTGAGELFF.

V gene TRBV15 combines with J gene TRBJ2-1, with D maybe TRBD1 (7 bases). Germline CDR1 and CDR2: LNHNV and YYDKDF (reference sequence). V dropped 1 base and J dropped 8 bases, with 9 bases sitting between them. This CDR3 has 13 residues. For the CDR3, the DNA is TGTGCCACCAGCAGAGGGAGGGGGCATGAGCAGTTCTTC. It encodes CATSRGRGHEQFF.

This chain joins TRBV30 and TRBJ1-5; no clear D gene. CDR3 length: 15 amino acids. V lost 0 bases, J lost 1 base, and 10 bases lay in between. Germline CDR1 and CDR2: GTSNPN and SVGIG (reference sequence). CDR3 residues: CAWSVRQISNQPQHF. DNA of the CDR3: TGTGCCTGGAGTGTACGCCAGATCAGCAATCAGCCCCAGCATTTT.

The chain carries TRBV5-5 and TRBJ1-2, with TRBD1 as a possible D gene (5 bases). CDR3 size: 12 residues. The germline V gene encodes CDR1 SGHKS and CDR2 YYEKEE (reference sequence). With 4 bases removed from V and 8 bases from J, the gap between germline ends came to 12 bases. The CDR3: CASSAGLGGYTF. CDR3 DNA sequence: TGTGCCAGCAGCGCAGGGCTAGGGGGCTACACCTTC.

CDR3 DNA: TGTGCCAGCTCACCACCGGAGGGATCCTTTTGGAGTGAAGCTTTCTTT. It encodes CASSPPEGSFWSEAFF. The V gene is TRBV18, the J gene TRBJ1-1; D gene unclear. The CDR3 runs to 16 residues. CDR1 is KGHSH and CDR2 is LQKENI in the germline V gene. V was pared by 0 bases and J by 7 bases, with 18 bases between.

The rearrangement joins TRBV9 to TRBJ1-4; 9 nucleotides match TRBD1. This CDR3 contains 17 residues. Looked up from germline, CDR1 is SGDLS and CDR2 is YYNGEE. V lost 0 bases and J lost 7; bases outside the gene matches: 10. CDR3 bases: TGTGCCAGCAGCGTAGCTATTTCGGGACAGGGTGGTGAAAAACTGTTTTTT. Amino acids: CASSVAISGQGGEKLFF. Together with reference TRBV9 and TRBJ1-4, the CDR3 gives the full variable domain: DSGVTQTPKHLITATGQRVTLRCSPRSGDLSVYWYQQSLDQGLQFLIQYYNGEERAKGNILERFSAQQFPDLHSELNLSSLELGDSALYFCASSVAISGQGGEKLFFGSGTQLSVL.

J is TRBJ2-1 and V is TRBV5-1, with 9 nucleotides matching TRBD1. Unmatched junction bases numbered 6, after V lost 4 bases and J lost 4 bases. CDR3 length: 15 residues. Germline CDR1 is SGHRS and CDR2 is YFSETQ. CDR3 nucleotide sequence: TGCGCCAGCAGCGCAACAGGGGGCGGTTACAATGAGCAGTTCTTC. Translating it yields CASSATGGGYNEQFF.

V and J are TRBV4-1 and TRBJ2-1; TRBD2 might be the D (6 bases). CDR1 and CDR2 from the germline V gene are MGHRA and YSYEKL. V lost 0 bases, J lost 5 bases, and 17 bases lay in between. This CDR3 spans 17 amino acids. CDR3 in DNA: TGCGCCAGCAGCCAAGATCCAGAAGGACTATTGCACAATGAGCAGTTCTTC. Amino acids: CASSQDPEGLLHNEQFF.

This clone was detected a few times. The CDR3 coding sequence is TGTGCCAGCACCTTGGACAGGGGAGGCAATCAGCCCCAGCATTTT. Translated: CASTLDRGGNQPQHF. The chain has TRBV7-9 and TRBJ1-5; 9 bases map to TRBD1. The CDR3 totals 15 residues. V trimming: 7 bases; J trimming: 2 bases; junction bases outside the gene matches: 6. Germline CDR1 SEHNR, CDR2 FQNEAQ (reference sequence).